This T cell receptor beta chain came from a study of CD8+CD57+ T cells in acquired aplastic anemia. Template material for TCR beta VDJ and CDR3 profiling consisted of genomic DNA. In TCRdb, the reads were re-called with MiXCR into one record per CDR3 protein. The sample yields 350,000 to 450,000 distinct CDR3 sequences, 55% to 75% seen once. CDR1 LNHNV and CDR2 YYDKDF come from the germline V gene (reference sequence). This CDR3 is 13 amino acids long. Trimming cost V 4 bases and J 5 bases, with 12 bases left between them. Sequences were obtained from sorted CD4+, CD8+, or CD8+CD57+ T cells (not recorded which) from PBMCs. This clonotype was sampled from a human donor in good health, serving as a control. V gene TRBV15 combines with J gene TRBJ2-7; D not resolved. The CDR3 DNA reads TGTGCCACCAGCATACCCACGAAAAACGAGCAGTACTTC. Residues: CATSIPTKNEQYF.